The clone carrying this T cell receptor (beta chain) rates as medium-sized. What it recognizes is unknown. Tregs were sorted as CD4+CD25+CD127-/low cells. Overall study results and limits: Tumor Treg TCRs overlapped most with tumor naive CD4+ cells. Tumor memory CD4+ T cell TCR gene usage clustered with blood and lymph node memory CD4+ cells and lymph node naive CD4+ cells.

Adaptor-ligated barcode primers were used to amplify TRBV12-4/TRBJ1-2 clonotypes. TCRdb re-called the multiplex PCR reads through MiXCR, storing one row per CDR3 protein. The sample has roughly 900 distinct CDR3 sequences; 17% are singletons. V dropped 2 bases and J dropped 5; count of bases not matched to a gene: 7. The CDR3 has 15 residues. The J gene is TRBJ1-2, the V gene TRBV12-3 or TRBV12-4, with 8 nucleotides matching TRBD1. This TCR came from a female donor with breast cancer. Sequenced sample: Tregs sorted from blood. CDR3 in DNA: TGTGCCAGCAGTTTACGAGGGACAGGAGATTATGGCTACACCTTC. It specifies CASSLRGTGDYGYTF.